This T cell receptor (beta chain) derives from a study of shared clonotypes between healthy human individuals. The sorted-subset replicate PCRs were given about 210 ng DNA, which is 31,000 or so T cell genomes. Generated by immunoSEQ multiplex PCR, the TCRdb table keeps only in-frame clones and is missing some. The repertoire holds 2 million to 2.5 million clones, around 95% seen once, with roughly 0.13% in the top ten. The receptor was isolated from a young man in good health. Source material: naive CD4+ T cells sorted from blood. Subset defined: CD45RA+ positively selected.

CDR3 nucleotides: TGCGCCAGCAGCCGGACCGGGACTAACACAGATACGCAGTATTTT. Translation gives CASSRTGTNTDTQYF. The chain recombines TRBV5-1 with TRBJ2-3; 7 bases are shared with TRBD2. The V gene's germline CDR1 is SGHRS and CDR2 YFSETQ. The CDR3 spans 15 residues. J lost 2 bases, V lost 4 bases, and 7 bases had no gene match.